This T cell receptor beta chain was identified in a study of response to subunit inactivated influenza vaccine. TCRdb called the RT-PCR reads again in MiXCR, with one record for every CDR3 protein. This sample has around 790,000 distinct CDR3 sequences; around 20% occur once, and the top ten carry roughly 10%. The CDR3 loop spans 12 amino acids. V lost 4 bases to trimming and J lost 15 bases; unmatched junction nucleotides: 10. In germline, CDR1 is SGHRS, CDR2 YFSETQ. This clonotype was picked up a small number of times. This sequence originates from a man aged 50-60 years who received an inactivated influenza vaccine. This chain joins TRBV5-1 and TRBJ2-1; TRBD2 aligns across 7 bases. The input for sequencing was PBMCs from blood, taken more than 4 days after vaccination. The DNA of the CDR3 is TGCGCCAGCAGCCCCAAGGGAGGGAGTTCGTTCTTC. Protein: CASSPKGGSSFF.